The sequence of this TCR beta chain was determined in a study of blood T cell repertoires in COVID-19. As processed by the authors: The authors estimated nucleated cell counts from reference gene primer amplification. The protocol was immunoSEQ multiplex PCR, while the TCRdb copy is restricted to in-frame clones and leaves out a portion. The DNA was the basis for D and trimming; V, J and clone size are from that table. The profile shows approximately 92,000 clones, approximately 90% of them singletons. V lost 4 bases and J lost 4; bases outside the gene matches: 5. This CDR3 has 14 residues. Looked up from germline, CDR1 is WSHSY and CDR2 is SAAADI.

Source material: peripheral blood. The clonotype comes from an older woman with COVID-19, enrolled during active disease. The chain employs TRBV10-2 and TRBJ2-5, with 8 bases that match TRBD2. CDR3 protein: CASSGTSLGETQYF. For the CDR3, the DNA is TGCGCCAGCAGTGGGACTAGCTTGGGAGAGACCCAGTACTTC.